Listed below are T cell receptor beta chains from one sample, sequenced in a study of shared clonotypes between healthy human individuals. Data came from immunoSEQ multiplex PCR; TCRdb stores just in-frame clones and leaves some out. The sample includes about 990,000 clones, roughly 74% of them seen just once. The source material was memory CD4+ T cells from PBMCs. The receptors were gathered from a man between 18 and 29 years old in good health. Some clones in this sample may be carry-over from other donors' samples. Each CDR3 is given with its conserved first and last residue. The order of the fields is J gene, clone size, D gene, V gene, CDR3 protein, CDR3 DNA. D genes are given only for firm matches. Part of the rows lack a size; the others show once, few, many or a class for expanded clones.

j_gene: TRBJ2-7; abundance: -; d_gene: -; v_gene: TRBV14; CDR3aa: CASSQEGRGAYEQYF; CDR3nt: TGTGCCAGCAGCCAAGAGGGGCGGGGCGCCTACGAGCAGTACTTC
j_gene: TRBJ2-2; abundance: -; d_gene: -; v_gene: TRBV18; CDR3aa: CASSPLIGPGELFF; CDR3nt: TGTGCCAGCTCACCACTTATTGGCCCCGGGGAGCTGTTTTTT
j_gene: TRBJ2-6; abundance: few; d_gene: -; v_gene: TRBV10-3; CDR3aa: CAISEQVGANVLTF; CDR3nt: TGTGCCATCAGTGAGCAGGTGGGGGCCAACGTCCTGACTTTC
j_gene: TRBJ2-3; abundance: few; d_gene: TRBD1; v_gene: TRBV14; CDR3aa: CASSQRPGQGADTQYF; CDR3nt: TGTGCCAGCAGCCAACGCCCGGGACAGGGGGCGGATACGCAGTATTTT
j_gene: TRBJ2-2; abundance: -; d_gene: -; v_gene: TRBV4-3; CDR3aa: CASSQVKGSVGELFF; CDR3nt: TGCGCCAGCAGCCAAGTCAAGGGGTCGGTCGGGGAGCTGTTTTTT
j_gene: TRBJ1-5; abundance: -; d_gene: TRBD1; v_gene: TRBV30; CDR3aa: CAWRNQGATQPQHF; CDR3nt: TGTGCCTGGAGGAATCAGGGGGCCACTCAGCCCCAGCATTTT
j_gene: TRBJ1-4; abundance: few; d_gene: -; v_gene: TRBV6-1; CDR3aa: CASGFGFEKLFF; CDR3nt: TGTGCCAGCGGCTTCGGATTTGAAAAACTGTTTTTT
j_gene: TRBJ2-7; abundance: -; d_gene: TRBD1; v_gene: TRBV7-6; CDR3aa: CASSSGQGSEQYF; CDR3nt: TGTGCCAGCAGCTCGGGACAGGGGAGCGAGCAGTACTTC
j_gene: TRBJ2-1; abundance: -; d_gene: -; v_gene: TRBV27; CDR3aa: CASSRVATYNEQFF; CDR3nt: TGTGCCAGCAGTAGGGTAGCCACCTACAATGAGCAGTTCTTC
j_gene: TRBJ1-1; abundance: -; d_gene: TRBD1; v_gene: TRBV28; CDR3aa: CASRVTGGRRNTEAFF; CDR3nt: TGTGCCAGCAGAGTGACAGGGGGCAGGAGGAACACTGAAGCTTTCTTT
j_gene: TRBJ1-4; abundance: -; d_gene: TRBD1; v_gene: TRBV5-4; CDR3aa: CASSEGGRGAIGSEKLFF; CDR3nt: TGTGCCAGCAGCGAGGGAGGCAGGGGGGCCATCGGCTCTGAAAAACTGTTTTTT
j_gene: TRBJ2-5; abundance: few; d_gene: -; v_gene: TRBV6-5; CDR3aa: CASSLRVQETQYF; CDR3nt: TGTGCCAGCAGTCTTAGGGTGCAAGAGACCCAGTACTTC
j_gene: TRBJ2-5; abundance: -; d_gene: TRBD2; v_gene: TRBV11-3; CDR3aa: CASSLRRPSGQETQYF; CDR3nt: TGTGCCAGCAGCTTAAGGAGGCCTAGCGGGCAAGAGACCCAGTACTTC
j_gene: TRBJ2-7; abundance: -; d_gene: -; v_gene: TRBV18; CDR3aa: CASSASIDSYEQYF; CDR3nt: TGTGCCAGCTCAGCCTCAATAGACAGCTACGAGCAGTACTTC
j_gene: TRBJ1-5; abundance: few; d_gene: -; v_gene: TRBV18; CDR3aa: CASSSENQPQHF; CDR3nt: TGTGCCAGCTCATCCGAGAATCAGCCCCAGCATTTT
j_gene: TRBJ1-2; abundance: many; d_gene: -; v_gene: TRBV18; CDR3aa: CASSPNTSGYTF; CDR3nt: TGTGCCAGCTCACCGAATACCTCTGGCTACACCTTC
j_gene: TRBJ1-5; abundance: -; d_gene: -; v_gene: TRBV5-1; CDR3aa: CASRRPMSSNQPQHF; CDR3nt: TGCGCCAGCAGAAGACCGATGTCTAGCAATCAGCCCCAGCATTTT
j_gene: TRBJ1-2; abundance: -; d_gene: -; v_gene: TRBV5-1; CDR3aa: CASRNVATPAYGYTF; CDR3nt: TGCGCCAGCAGGAATGTGGCCACCCCGGCCTATGGCTACACCTTC
j_gene: TRBJ2-3; abundance: -; d_gene: TRBD2; v_gene: TRBV2; CDR3aa: CASVAGGSTDTQYF; CDR3nt: TGTGCCAGCGTAGCGGGAGGGAGCACAGATACGCAGTATTTT
j_gene: TRBJ2-7; abundance: few; d_gene: -; v_gene: TRBV7-9; CDR3aa: CASRKTEYEQYF; CDR3nt: TGTGCCAGCAGAAAGACAGAATACGAGCAGTACTTC
j_gene: TRBJ1-2; abundance: -; d_gene: -; v_gene: TRBV28; CDR3aa: CASSSGYGYTF; CDR3nt: TGTGCCAGCAGTTCAGGGTATGGCTACACCTTC
j_gene: TRBJ1-1; abundance: -; d_gene: -; v_gene: TRBV25-1; CDR3aa: CASRSSFSNTEAFF; CDR3nt: TGTGCCAGCAGGTCAAGTTTCTCGAACACTGAAGCTTTCTTT
j_gene: TRBJ2-5; abundance: -; d_gene: TRBD2; v_gene: TRBV30; CDR3aa: CAWSVGLAGGLETQYF; CDR3nt: TGTGCCTGGAGTGTAGGTCTAGCGGGAGGATTAGAGACCCAGTACTTC
j_gene: TRBJ1-2; abundance: -; d_gene: -; v_gene: TRBV10-3; CDR3aa: CAISGQRAGDGYTF; CDR3nt: TGTGCCATCAGTGGACAGAGGGCAGGCGATGGCTACACCTTC
j_gene: TRBJ2-5; abundance: -; d_gene: TRBD2; v_gene: TRBV5-1; CDR3aa: CASSVTSGSLKTQYF; CDR3nt: TGCGCCAGCTCCGTGACTAGCGGGAGTCTAAAGACCCAGTACTTC
j_gene: TRBJ2-7; abundance: few; d_gene: -; v_gene: TRBV7-8; CDR3aa: CASSSRLAYEQYF; CDR3nt: TGTGCCAGCAGCTCCAGGCTGGCCTACGAGCAGTACTTC
j_gene: TRBJ1-1; abundance: -; d_gene: -; v_gene: TRBV7-2; CDR3aa: CASSLKASGESRAFF; CDR3nt: TGTGCCAGCAGCCTTAAAGCCTCAGGGGAGTCTCGAGCTTTCTTT
j_gene: TRBJ1-1; abundance: few; d_gene: -; v_gene: TRBV6-1; CDR3aa: CATSMVRGNTEAFF; CDR3nt: TGTGCCACCTCGATGGTAAGGGGGAACACTGAAGCTTTCTTT
j_gene: TRBJ1-2; abundance: -; d_gene: -; v_gene: TRBV5-6; CDR3aa: CASSAMMDGYTF; CDR3nt: TGTGCCAGCAGCGCCATGATGGATGGCTACACCTTC
j_gene: TRBJ2-3; abundance: -; d_gene: -; v_gene: TRBV7-2; CDR3aa: CASSLVRARTDTQYF; CDR3nt: TGTGCCAGCAGCTTAGTGAGGGCCCGCACAGATACGCAGTATTTT
j_gene: TRBJ1-3; abundance: -; d_gene: -; v_gene: TRBV30; CDR3aa: CAYQWGVGGNTIYF; CDR3nt: TGTGCCTACCAATGGGGGGTAGGGGGAAACACCATATATTTT
j_gene: TRBJ2-2; abundance: -; d_gene: TRBD1; v_gene: TRBV19; CDR3aa: CASSAPGQGAGELFF; CDR3nt: TGTGCCAGTAGTGCCCCGGGACAGGGGGCCGGGGAGCTGTTTTTT
j_gene: TRBJ1-2; abundance: -; d_gene: TRBD1; v_gene: TRBV30; CDR3aa: CAWGRYRGFGYTF; CDR3nt: TGTGCCTGGGGACGATACAGGGGATTCGGCTACACCTTC
j_gene: TRBJ1-1; abundance: once; d_gene: TRBD1; v_gene: TRBV7-2; CDR3aa: CASSLYGQGEAFF; CDR3nt: TGTGCCAGCAGCTTATATGGACAGGGTGAAGCTTTCTTT
j_gene: TRBJ1-2; abundance: once; d_gene: -; v_gene: TRBV6-5; CDR3aa: CASSYSSRWGDYGYTF; CDR3nt: TGTGCCAGCAGTTACTCCTCCCGATGGGGGGACTATGGCTACACCTTC
j_gene: TRBJ2-7; abundance: -; d_gene: TRBD2; v_gene: TRBV5-6; CDR3aa: CASREAGGLKSSYEQYF; CDR3nt: TGTGCCAGCAGGGAAGCGGGAGGTCTAAAGAGCTCCTACGAGCAGTACTTC
j_gene: TRBJ2-5; abundance: -; d_gene: -; v_gene: TRBV6-1; CDR3aa: CAFQFDGLETQYF; CDR3nt: TGTGCCTTTCAATTCGACGGGTTAGAGACCCAGTACTTC
j_gene: TRBJ2-5; abundance: -; d_gene: -; v_gene: TRBV7-2; CDR3aa: CASSQGETQYF; CDR3nt: TGTGCCAGCAGCCAGGGGGAGACCCAGTACTTC
j_gene: TRBJ1-2; abundance: -; d_gene: -; v_gene: TRBV27; CDR3aa: CASSLEQGRNGYTF; CDR3nt: TGTGCCAGCAGTTTAGAACAGGGTAGAAATGGCTACACCTTC
j_gene: TRBJ1-1; abundance: once; d_gene: TRBD1; v_gene: TRBV5-1; CDR3aa: CASSFTIGQGGWAEAFF; CDR3nt: TGCGCCAGCAGCTTTACGATTGGACAGGGTGGGTGGGCTGAAGCTTTCTTT